These 5 T cell receptor beta chains were sequenced from one sample in a study of shared clonotypes between healthy human individuals. Libraries were prepared by immunoSEQ multiplex PCR; TCRdb keeps only in-frame clonotypes and omits some of them. The profile shows a few hundred thousand clones, 60% to 70% of them singletons. The sequenced material came from memory CD4+ T cells sorted from blood. Subset noted: CD45RA-negative fraction. The receptors shown here come from a young man in good health.

This sequence joins TRBV29-1 and TRBJ2-5; D could derive from TRBD1 or TRBD2 (5 bases each). Germline V gene lookup returns CDR1 SQVTM and CDR2 ANQGSEA. Trimming shortened V by 2 bases and J by 5 bases, and 12 bases separated the two germline ends. The CDR3 runs 13 residues. Written as DNA, the CDR3 is TGCAGCGTTGAAAAGGGACCAGGGGAGACCCAGTACTTC. Translating it yields CSVEKGPGETQYF. Drawing the rest from reference TRBV29-1 and TRBJ2-5, the complete variable domain is SAVISQKPSRDICQRGTSLTIQCQVDSQVTMMFWYRQQPGQSLTLIATANQGSEATYESGFVIDKFPISRPNLTFSTLTVSNMSPEDSSIYLCSVEKGPGETQYFGPGTRLLVL.

The J gene is TRBJ2-2, the V gene TRBV28; TRBD1 agrees at 7 bases. Germline assignment: CDR1 MDHEN and CDR2 SYDVKM. This CDR3 has 17 residues. The V gene end was trimmed by 1 base and the J gene end by 4 bases; junction bases not matched to a gene: 9. The CDR3 region has the DNA TGTGCCAGCAGTTTATCAGGGGGTGTGCGTGGCACCGGGGAGCTGTTTTTT. Translating it yields CASSLSGGVRGTGELFF. Filled out from reference TRBV28 and TRBJ2-2, the complete variable domain reads DVKVTQSSRYLVKRTGEKVFLECVQDMDHENMFWYRQDPGLGLRLIYFSYDVKMKEKGDIPEGYSVSREKKERFSLILESASTNQTSMYLCASSLSGGVRGTGELFFGEGSRLTVL.

This chain connects TRBV6-1 to TRBJ2-2, with D hard to call. V was clipped by 1 base and J by 5 bases, with 5 bases between them. The CDR3 is 13 amino acids. Per the germline V gene, CDR1 is MNHNS and CDR2 is SASEGT. The DNA of the CDR3 is TGTGCCAGCAGTGAAGTGCGGACCGGGGAGCTGTTTTTT. It translates to CASSEVRTGELFF.

The chain links TRBV6-5 to TRBJ2-7, with D perhaps assigned TRBD1 or TRBD2 (6 bases each). Trimming cost V 5 bases and J 3 bases, with 14 bases left between them. The CDR3 spans 14 residues. In germline, CDR1 is MNHEY, CDR2 SVGAGI. The CDR3 sequence is CASSEAGGGYEQYF. The CDR3 DNA follows: TGTGCCAGCAGTGAGGCTGGAGGGGGCTACGAGCAGTACTTC.

V usage is TRBV30 and J usage is TRBJ2-3; tentatively, D is TRBD1 (6 bases). The ends were cut back, 5 bases at V and 4 bases at J, with 13 bases in the middle. Per germline, CDR1 GTSNPN and CDR2 SVGIG (reference sequence). The CDR3 is 13 residues long. As DNA, the CDR3 is TGTGCCTGGGGACTCAGGGGTGCAGATACGCAGTATTTT. Residues: CAWGLRGADTQYF.